This paragraph reports one T cell receptor beta chain. Its specific antigen is unknown. Within one base of it there is no much larger clone, and no base qualities were kept. The record originates from a study of cytomegalovirus exposure and HLA in healthy donors (dated by TCRdb to the late 2010s). With respect to the entire study: According to an earlier analysis of 450 to 650 of the donors, about 179 million T cells yielded over 100 million unique TCR beta sequences and roughly 280 Gb of sequence data. An early release that covered roughly 600 HLA-typed donors contained approximately 320 gigabases of sequencing data and 65 million to 100 million unique TCR sequences. Of the approximately 400 genotyped donors, around 81% fell in the genetic ancestry cluster associated with self-reported Caucasian donors. The study aimed to test whether cataloging public T cell receptors could reveal signatures of past pathogen exposure. The study profiled the T cell repertoires of hundreds of subjects by immunosequencing and related them to cytomegalovirus serostatus. A separate validation cohort of roughly 130 different subjects was used in addition to the roughly 700-subject first cohort. To predict cytomegalovirus infection status, the study brought together high-throughput TCR immunosequencing, statistical association of individual TCRs with disease status, and machine learning. A later analysis re-analyzed previously published TCR beta repertoires from roughly 630 donors and added high-resolution HLA genotyping to study TCR occurrence patterns. The later analysis used no new phenotypic data to find candidate immune exposures, relying instead on TCR beta sequences and their occurrence across donors. In an earlier analysis of 587 of the donors, high-throughput TCR beta sequencing was used to judge whether each TCR beta V gene segment behaved as functional or pseudogenic. Alongside the repertoire data, information on donor age, sex, ethnicity and CMV serostatus was compiled. A later genetic analysis took genome-wide SNP genotypes for 398 of the 666 donors and used that subset as a discovery cohort. All discovery cohort repertoires had been generated on a single sequencing platform. Both class I and class II loci were covered by HLA typing, at four-digit resolution. The number of typed donors differed by locus: about 629-630 for A, B, C, DRB1 and DQB1; some 500 for DQA1; 606 for DPA1; and about 450 for DPB1. Because of strong linkage in the cohort, 5 or 6 DR-DQ haplotypes were treated as single units for association and clustering. On average, about 240,000 unique TCR beta nucleotide sequences were sequenced per donor among several hundred genotyped donors of the cohort, with roughly 18% of those sequences being non-productive. The study at large found these results: In this cohort, only TCR beta chains were sequenced, and detectable features were limited by the absence of alpha or paired-chain data. Roughly uniform sequencing depth across donors was assumed in presence/absence analyses, although this assumption may not hold. In a later analysis, the rate of TCR association differed among HLA loci, with DRB1 alleles having the most associated TCRs and HLA-C alleles having the fewest. Assigning TCR associations to individual alleles was difficult when HLA alleles, especially DR and DQ, strongly co-occurred. Several of the top co-occurrence clusters appeared to be linked to parvovirus B19, influenza, CMV and Epstein-Barr virus, according to a later analysis. Compared with equally common non-associated chains, HLA-associated TCR beta chains in a later analysis were more clonally expanded and had lower generation probabilities. A group of highly shared sequence variants was considered likely to be a technical artifact of the sequencing pipeline. HLA typing was unavailable for some donors at each locus, so association tests used only the typed subset. A few of the identified cytomegalovirus-associated TCR beta chains were confirmed in vitro to be specific for cytomegalovirus antigens. An association between a missense DCLRE1C variant and V-gene and J-gene trimming of TCR beta chains was found in a later genetic analysis and replicated in an independent cohort. According to a later analysis, most CMV-associated TCR beta chains appeared to be HLA-restricted, and the HLA associations seemed to be driven largely by CMV exposure. A further reported finding was that TCR beta sequences accurately predicted the HLA-A and HLA-B alleles for most subjects in the first cohort. Fewer than 20 rarely observed V segments, including chromosome 9 orphons, were excluded from the earlier analysis of a few hundred of the donors because counts were too low. The study gave a list of about 150 TCR beta chains associated with cytomegalovirus. Specific HLA alleles were associated with over 15,000 TCR beta sequences at a false discovery rate of 0.05 in a later analysis. Linkage disequilibrium might explain the correlated functional status among segregating V segments, but an unknown experimental factor could not be ruled out. The classifier was reported to diagnose cytomegalovirus status with high specificity and sensitivity in both the original cohort and the validation cohort. Across donors, most TCR sequences were observed very rarely, whereas some public TCRs were present in many individuals. CMV serostatus was the only immune exposure information available for the cohort. The authors suggested that the approach could potentially be extended to other disease states and immunological phenotypes. An earlier analysis of around 600 of the donors showed that most TCR beta V segments appeared in productive rearrangements either about 87% or about 30% of the time, which broadly matched IMGT annotations. According to a later genetic analysis, donors in an Asian-associated ancestry cluster had fewer N-insertions in productive TCRs than the approximately 610-donor mean.

The library was produced with the immunoSEQ multiplex PCR assay. A mixture of 60 forward primers for TCR Vbeta segments and 13 reverse primers for TCR Jbeta segments was used in the multiplex PCR. The CDR3 region of rearranged TCR beta genes was amplified from genomic DNA by a multiplex PCR assay. On the Illumina HiSeq System, the amplified TCR beta libraries were sequenced as 87-base-pair reads. The published analysis was carried out like this. Across the 600 to 700 repertoires, a later analysis counted tens of millions of unique TCR beta chains, roughly 11 million of which were shared by at least two donors. Raw reads were error-corrected and collapsed into unique sequences by a nearest-neighbor algorithm in which closely related sequences were merged to remove PCR and sequencing errors. CDR3 sequences were aligned to IMGT reference sequences to assign V, D and J gene segments. Each retained sequence needed at least a six-nucleotide match to both a V gene segment and a J gene segment. Rearrangements were called productive when the CDR3 lacked stop codons and stayed in frame with V and J; all others were non-productive. Following IMGT convention, CDR3 was defined as the stretch from the second conserved V-encoded cysteine up to the conserved J-encoded phenylalanine. Sequences without an unambiguous match to a single V gene segment were excluded from the earlier analysis of almost 600 of the donors. An earlier analysis of approximately 590 of the donors classified V segments as functional when productive rearrangements were above 56.7% and as segregating when the standard deviation between donors was above 5%. To diagnose cytomegalovirus status from the catalog of TCR beta chain sequences, a statistical classification framework was built. In a later analysis, V and J genes were assigned by comparing TCR nucleotide sequences against IMGT/GENE-DB human TR gene sequences. In a later analysis, CDR3 sequences and most-parsimonious VDJ recombination scenarios were assigned using the TCRdist pipeline. In a later analysis, each TCR beta chain was defined by its CDR3 amino acid sequence together with its V-gene family, and reads without a unique V-gene family were excluded. As a way to deal with suspected cross-contamination and a sequencing artifact, a later analysis dropped roughly 600 nucleotide sequences that were highly shared and had low generation probability. In a later analysis, a clonal expansion index was calculated for each public chain from normalized within-repertoire ranks of inferred template counts. A later analysis computed generation probabilities with a VDJ recombination model fitted to out-of-frame rearrangements, and checked the results against IGoR. A later analysis scored TCR-TCR, TCR-HLA and TCR-CMV co-occurrence with hypergeometric tests, applying a repertoire-size bias correction to TCR pairs. In a later analysis, false discovery rates were estimated by permuting HLA or CMV assignments 20 times. In a later analysis, co-occurring TCRs were grouped with DBSCAN, and TCRdist sequence similarity was added when clustering was performed within HLA-allele-positive subsets. Repertoires with fewer than 30,000 or more than 120,000 public chains were left out of co-occurrence clustering, as were five repertoires with anomalous nucleotide sharing. TCRdb stores this immuneACCESS table with in-frame sequences only. Part of the clones is absent; in the studies checked, under half of the shortfall reflects unresolved V genes, and no reason is known for the rest. V and J calls and clone size are as listed in that table; D and trimming were resolved from the DNA. In this sample the table shows approximately 90,000 clones, 75% to 90% of which occur a single time. The ten largest clones represent about 7.7% of the sample.

The cohort consisted of 666 healthy bone marrow donors. All cohort members were sampled while nominally healthy, although unrecorded immune exposures were likely present. The donor was CMV seropositive and was included in the group of 289 seropositive cohort members. Each donor provided a peripheral blood sample, and peripheral blood mononuclear cells were used for TCR beta sequencing. The Qiagen DNeasy Blood Extraction Kit was used to extract genomic DNA from the blood cell samples. Sequencing was performed on PBMCs. The receptor was derived from a man aged 35 to 55 in good health and CMV-seropositive.

The nucleotide sequence reads as follows: TGTGCCAGCAGCCTGGGCGGGGGGGGCGCGTACGAGCAGTACTTC. Translated, it gives CASSLGGGGAYEQYF. This sequence uses TRBV7-2 and TRBJ2-7; 9 central nucleotides agree with TRBD2. The junction shows trimming of 5 bases on V and 4 bases on J, and the gene matches do not reach 9 bases of it. The CDR3 has 15 amino acids, counting the end cysteine and phenylalanine. The read is trimmed to its CDR3 DNA, 45 bases read in frame from base 1. CDR1 SGHTA and CDR2 FQGNSA are derived from the germline V gene.